This T cell receptor (beta chain) was identified during a study of cytotoxic CD8 clonotypes in ibrutinib-treated CLL. Concerning this clone: Its cognate antigen is unknown.

Regarding the study as a whole: Public clonotypes, an uncommon group, contracted or remained stable on treatment. Measured clonality at baseline was greater than in age-matched healthy donors and tracked with circulating CD8+ T-cell counts. Different sampling times were used for sustained-remission and progressing patients.

The table came from immunoSEQ multiplex PCR; TCRdb's copy has only in-frame clones and leaves some out. The data contain some 300,000 clones, around four fifths of them singletons. V lost 6 bases, J lost 6 bases, and 17 bases lay in between. The CDR3 is 14 amino acids. The germline CDR1 and CDR2 sequences are LNHNV and YYDKDF (reference sequence). The chain is built from TRBV15 and TRBJ1-2, with D perhaps matching TRBD1 (6 bases). This material consisted of PBMCs, taken before ibrutinib treatment. The source is a human donor with chronic lymphocytic leukemia. The DNA of the CDR3 is TGTGCCACCAGTCGAAAACAGGGTTCGCATGGCTACACCTTC. The encoded protein is CATSRKQGSHGYTF.